These T cell receptor beta chains were read from a single sample in a study of T-cell memory formation after mild COVID-19. TCRdb passed the 5' RACE reads through MiXCR, listing each CDR3 protein once. The sample consists of about 110,000 distinct CDR3 sequences, around 12% of them appearing once. Material: PBMCs or a T cell subset sorted from them (not recorded which). Receptor source: an adult woman who had mild COVID-19 (a few samples of this study predate the infection). Cell type and time point are not known. CDR3s include the opening cysteine and the closing phenylalanine or tryptophan. D genes are given only for firm matches. Clone size is not always given. Where it is, it says once, few, many or a class for expanded clones.

j_call: TRBJ2-7; d_call: TRBD2; v_call: TRBV20-1; clone_size: -; cdr3_nt: TGCAGTGCTAGACCCACTTGGGACTACGCCTACGAGCAGTACTTC; cdr3_aa: CSARPTWDYAYEQYF
j_call: TRBJ2-1; d_call: TRBD2; v_call: TRBV28; clone_size: -; cdr3_nt: TGTGCCAGCAGCCGCCCTGGACTAGCGGGAGTAGGTGGTGAGCAGTTCTTC; cdr3_aa: CASSRPGLAGVGGEQFF
j_call: TRBJ2-3; d_call: TRBD1; v_call: TRBV29-1; clone_size: few; cdr3_nt: TGCAGCGTTGTGGGGACAGTCCAGTCCCTGCCAGATACGCAGTATTTT; cdr3_aa: CSVVGTVQSLPDTQYF
j_call: TRBJ2-3; d_call: -; v_call: TRBV4-1; clone_size: few; cdr3_nt: TGCGCCAGCACCGCCACGGAAGGGGGGTTCGGGGCTTACACAGATACGCAGTATTTT; cdr3_aa: CASTATEGGFGAYTDTQYF
j_call: TRBJ2-5; d_call: -; v_call: TRBV4-3; clone_size: few; cdr3_nt: TGCGCCAGCAGCCTTGGGGCGGGAGAGACCCAGTACTTC; cdr3_aa: CASSLGAGETQYF
j_call: TRBJ1-1; d_call: -; v_call: TRBV29-1; clone_size: few; cdr3_nt: TGCAGCGATTTTAGAGGGTGGACTGAAGCTTTCTTT; cdr3_aa: CSDFRGWTEAFF
j_call: TRBJ2-7; d_call: -; v_call: TRBV2; clone_size: -; cdr3_nt: TGTGCCAGTAACAAGGGCAGGGTGAGCTCCTACGAGCAGTACTTC; cdr3_aa: CASNKGRVSSYEQYF
j_call: TRBJ1-4; d_call: TRBD1; v_call: TRBV27; clone_size: -; cdr3_nt: TGTGCCAGCAGCCCTAACTTCGGGACAGTATATGAAAAACTGTTTTTT; cdr3_aa: CASSPNFGTVYEKLFF
j_call: TRBJ2-1; d_call: -; v_call: TRBV29-1; clone_size: few; cdr3_nt: TGCAGCGTTGGGAGGGGGAGTACAAATGAGCAGTTCTTC; cdr3_aa: CSVGRGSTNEQFF
j_call: TRBJ2-7; d_call: -; v_call: TRBV29-1; clone_size: -; cdr3_nt: TGCAGCGTCACCGGGACGGACTTCTACGAGCAGTACTTC; cdr3_aa: CSVTGTDFYEQYF
j_call: TRBJ2-1; d_call: TRBD2; v_call: TRBV4-1; clone_size: few; cdr3_nt: TGCGCCAGCAGCGACGGGACTAGCGGATACAATGAGCAGTTCTTC; cdr3_aa: CASSDGTSGYNEQFF
j_call: TRBJ2-1; d_call: TRBD2; v_call: TRBV29-1; clone_size: few; cdr3_nt: TGCAGCGTCTTTTCCCCCTTCCTCTCTAGCGGGAACTACAATGAGCAGTTCTTC; cdr3_aa: CSVFSPFLSSGNYNEQFF
j_call: TRBJ2-2; d_call: -; v_call: TRBV5-6; clone_size: -; cdr3_nt: TGTGCCAGCAGCAGAAGCACCACCGGGGAGCTGTTTTTT; cdr3_aa: CASSRSTTGELFF
j_call: TRBJ2-7; d_call: TRBD1; v_call: TRBV20-1; clone_size: -; cdr3_nt: TGCAGTGCTTTGGACAGGGAGATTCTCTACGAGCAGTACTTC; cdr3_aa: CSALDREILYEQYF
j_call: TRBJ2-3; d_call: TRBD2; v_call: TRBV24-1; clone_size: -; cdr3_nt: TGTGCCACCAGTGATCCCGGGGGGGCTAAGAAAGATACGCAGTATTTT; cdr3_aa: CATSDPGGAKKDTQYF
j_call: TRBJ2-5; d_call: -; v_call: TRBV5-1; clone_size: -; cdr3_nt: TGCGCCAGCAGAGCCGGGACCGGGGCCCAAGAGACCCAGTACTTC; cdr3_aa: CASRAGTGAQETQYF
j_call: TRBJ2-1; d_call: -; v_call: TRBV7-6; clone_size: few; cdr3_nt: TGTGCCAGCATGAACGTAGACAATGAGCAGTTCTTC; cdr3_aa: CASMNVDNEQFF
j_call: TRBJ1-2; d_call: TRBD1; v_call: TRBV11-2; clone_size: -; cdr3_nt: TGTGCCAGCAATCCAGGGGGGGCTACTAACTATGGCTACACCTTC; cdr3_aa: CASNPGGATNYGYTF
j_call: TRBJ2-2; d_call: TRBD1; v_call: TRBV7-2; clone_size: few; cdr3_nt: TGTGCCAGCAGCCCCGGGACAGGGGATCGCACCGGGGAGCTGTTTTTT; cdr3_aa: CASSPGTGDRTGELFF
j_call: TRBJ2-1; d_call: TRBD1; v_call: TRBV24-1; clone_size: -; cdr3_nt: TGTGCCACCAGTGATGACAGGGGTGGAAATGAGCAGTTCTTC; cdr3_aa: CATSDDRGGNEQFF
j_call: TRBJ1-1; d_call: -; v_call: TRBV3-1; clone_size: -; cdr3_nt: TGTGCCAGCAGCCAAGATGGGGTCGTCAGGGTAACTGAAGCTTTCTTT; cdr3_aa: CASSQDGVVRVTEAFF
j_call: TRBJ2-1; d_call: -; v_call: TRBV11-1; clone_size: few; cdr3_nt: TGTGCCAGCAGCTCAGCAGGCCCGCAGTTCTTC; cdr3_aa: CASSSAGPQFF
j_call: TRBJ2-7; d_call: TRBD2; v_call: TRBV4-3; clone_size: few; cdr3_nt: TGCGCCAGCAGCCAATCAGCGGGATCAGGGTACGAGCAGTACTTC; cdr3_aa: CASSQSAGSGYEQYF
j_call: TRBJ2-7; d_call: TRBD2; v_call: TRBV7-2; clone_size: -; cdr3_nt: TGTGCCAGCAGCCTGACTAGCGGGATAGGGTACGAGCAGTACTTC; cdr3_aa: CASSLTSGIGYEQYF
j_call: TRBJ2-5; d_call: -; v_call: TRBV24-1; clone_size: few; cdr3_nt: TGTGCCACCAGTGCTGACGGTTGGGGAGAGACCCAGTACTTC; cdr3_aa: CATSADGWGETQYF
j_call: TRBJ2-1; d_call: TRBD2; v_call: TRBV9; clone_size: -; cdr3_nt: TGTGCCAGCAGCCCCTCCGGGGGGATACCAGTCTCCTACAATGAGCAGTTCTTC; cdr3_aa: CASSPSGGIPVSYNEQFF
j_call: TRBJ2-3; d_call: TRBD2; v_call: TRBV20-1; clone_size: few; cdr3_nt: TGCAGTGCTAGTCTAGCGGGAGGGCCGACAGATACGCAGTATTTT; cdr3_aa: CSASLAGGPTDTQYF
j_call: TRBJ1-5; d_call: -; v_call: TRBV19; clone_size: -; cdr3_nt: TGTGCCAGTAGTACATACGAGTCCCGACTACCCCAGCATTTT; cdr3_aa: CASSTYESRLPQHF
j_call: TRBJ2-7; d_call: TRBD2; v_call: TRBV5-1; clone_size: few; cdr3_nt: TGCGCCAGCAGCTTAGGAGCGGGAACATACGAGCAGTACTTC; cdr3_aa: CASSLGAGTYEQYF
j_call: TRBJ2-2; d_call: TRBD2; v_call: TRBV29-1; clone_size: -; cdr3_nt: TGCAGCGTCTCACGGGACTACCAGGGCGGGGAGCTGTTTTTT; cdr3_aa: CSVSRDYQGGELFF
j_call: TRBJ2-1; d_call: TRBD1; v_call: TRBV24-1; clone_size: few; cdr3_nt: TGTGCCACCAGTGATAGGGGACAGGGCTACAATGAGCAGTTCTTC; cdr3_aa: CATSDRGQGYNEQFF
j_call: TRBJ2-5; d_call: TRBD2; v_call: TRBV6-5; clone_size: few; cdr3_nt: TGTGCCAGCAGTCCAGCGGGAGCGACGGAGACCCAGTACTTC; cdr3_aa: CASSPAGATETQYF
j_call: TRBJ2-1; d_call: TRBD2; v_call: TRBV10-3; clone_size: -; cdr3_nt: TGTGCCATCAGTGAGTCGTTGCTAGCGGGAGTTAATTACAATGAGCAGTTCTTC; cdr3_aa: CAISESLLAGVNYNEQFF
j_call: TRBJ2-7; d_call: -; v_call: TRBV7-9; clone_size: many; cdr3_nt: TGTGCCAGCAGCGAGGCAGCATCCTACGAGCAGTACTTC; cdr3_aa: CASSEAASYEQYF
j_call: TRBJ1-2; d_call: -; v_call: TRBV20-1; clone_size: -; cdr3_nt: TGCAGTGCGGGCTATGGCTACACCTTC; cdr3_aa: CSAGYGYTF
j_call: TRBJ2-7; d_call: TRBD1; v_call: TRBV2; clone_size: many; cdr3_nt: TGTGCCAGCAGTGAAGGAGGACAGGCCTACGAGCAGTACTTC; cdr3_aa: CASSEGGQAYEQYF
j_call: TRBJ1-2; d_call: -; v_call: TRBV5-1; clone_size: many; cdr3_nt: TGCGCCAGCAGCTTGGGGCAGGGCGGCTATGGCTACACCTTC; cdr3_aa: CASSLGQGGYGYTF
j_call: TRBJ2-1; d_call: TRBD2; v_call: TRBV7-9; clone_size: many; cdr3_nt: TGTGCCAGCAGCCCCCCGGGACTAGCGGGGGGGCACTACAATGAGCAGTTCTTC; cdr3_aa: CASSPPGLAGGHYNEQFF
j_call: TRBJ1-2; d_call: -; v_call: TRBV4-1; clone_size: few; cdr3_nt: TGCGCCAGCAGCCAAGCAGGGAGTGACTATGGCTACACCTTC; cdr3_aa: CASSQAGSDYGYTF
j_call: TRBJ2-1; d_call: -; v_call: TRBV6-4; clone_size: many; cdr3_nt: TGTGCCAGCAGTAGAGGGGCGATCGATGAGCAGTTCTTC; cdr3_aa: CASSRGAIDEQFF
j_call: TRBJ2-1; d_call: TRBD2; v_call: TRBV3-1; clone_size: few; cdr3_nt: TGTGCCAGCAGCCCATGGGGGGGTACAGACAATGAGCAGTTCTTC; cdr3_aa: CASSPWGGTDNEQFF
j_call: TRBJ2-3; d_call: -; v_call: TRBV29-1; clone_size: many; cdr3_nt: TGCAGCGTGGCCCCGGGGGAGCGAACAGATACGCAGTATTTT; cdr3_aa: CSVAPGERTDTQYF
j_call: TRBJ2-3; d_call: -; v_call: TRBV9; clone_size: -; cdr3_nt: TGTGCCAGCAGCGTAGCTCTGGCTTCCACAGATACGCAGTATTTT; cdr3_aa: CASSVALASTDTQYF
j_call: TRBJ2-1; d_call: TRBD2; v_call: TRBV5-1; clone_size: few; cdr3_nt: TGCGCCAGCAGCTCACCCGGGGGGGCGGGGAATGAGCAGTTCTTC; cdr3_aa: CASSSPGGAGNEQFF
j_call: TRBJ2-5; d_call: -; v_call: TRBV13; clone_size: -; cdr3_nt: TGTGCCAGCAGAGCGAGCCGGGACGCTCCTCAAGAGACCCAGTACTTC; cdr3_aa: CASRASRDAPQETQYF
j_call: TRBJ2-3; d_call: -; v_call: TRBV7-2; clone_size: many; cdr3_nt: TGTGCCCACGGCCGGGTCGCGAGCACAGATACGCAGTATTTT; cdr3_aa: CAHGRVASTDTQYF
j_call: TRBJ2-7; d_call: TRBD2; v_call: TRBV29-1; clone_size: many; cdr3_nt: TGCAGCGTCACAACTAGCGGCTCCTACGAGCAGTACTTC; cdr3_aa: CSVTTSGSYEQYF
j_call: TRBJ2-7; d_call: -; v_call: TRBV4-1; clone_size: -; cdr3_nt: TGCGCCAGCAGCCTCAGGGGGGAAAGCTCCTACGAGCAGTACTTC; cdr3_aa: CASSLRGESSYEQYF
j_call: TRBJ2-5; d_call: TRBD2; v_call: TRBV5-1; clone_size: few; cdr3_nt: TGCGCCAGCAGCTCCGGACTAGACCAAGAGACCCAGTACTTC; cdr3_aa: CASSSGLDQETQYF
j_call: TRBJ2-1; d_call: TRBD2; v_call: TRBV4-1; clone_size: few; cdr3_nt: TGCGCCAGCAGCCATGGGGGGGTGGGCTACAATGAGCAGTTCTTC; cdr3_aa: CASSHGGVGYNEQFF